Listed below are T cell receptor beta chains from one sample, sequenced in a study of blood T cell repertoires in COVID-19. Measured with immunoSEQ multiplex PCR; TCRdb has only the in-frame clones, and not every one. The sample contains a few hundred thousand clones, less than 85% of which appear only once. Sequences were obtained from peripheral blood. The receptors shown here come from a woman between 18 and 30 years old with acute or convalescent COVID-19. Each CDR3 is given with its conserved first and last residue. D genes are given only for firm matches. Clone sizes are given selectively: once, few, many, or a class where the clone is expanded.

CDR3nt: TGTGCCAGCAGTTCTGAAAGGGGCGGAAGCTCTGAAGCTTTCTTT
CDR3aa: CASSSERGGSSEAFF
abundance: once
v_gene: TRBV6-5
d_gene: -
j_gene: TRBJ1-1

CDR3nt: TGTGCCAGCAGTTACTCAGGCGCCGCGGACGGGGAGCTGTTTTTT
CDR3aa: CASSYSGAADGELFF
abundance: -
v_gene: TRBV6-5
d_gene: -
j_gene: TRBJ2-2

CDR3nt: TGTGCCAGCAGTGAAACAGAGAACACTGAAGCTTTCTTT
CDR3aa: CASSETENTEAFF
abundance: -
v_gene: TRBV6-1
d_gene: -
j_gene: TRBJ1-1

CDR3nt: TGCGCCAGCCATTATGGTGGACAGGGTTTAGAAAAACTGTTTTTT
CDR3aa: CASHYGGQGLEKLFF
abundance: -
v_gene: TRBV5-1
d_gene: TRBD1
j_gene: TRBJ1-4

CDR3nt: TGTGCCAGCAGTCGGACAGGTTATGGCTACACCTTC
CDR3aa: CASSRTGYGYTF
abundance: -
v_gene: TRBV6-5
d_gene: TRBD1
j_gene: TRBJ1-2

CDR3nt: TGTGCCAGCAGCGCAGGGCCAGGGGGCACTGAAGCTTTCTTT
CDR3aa: CASSAGPGGTEAFF
abundance: -
v_gene: TRBV6-5
d_gene: TRBD1
j_gene: TRBJ1-1

CDR3nt: TGTGCCAGCAGGTCAGGGGGCTGGGACAATCAGCCCCAGCATTTT
CDR3aa: CASRSGGWDNQPQHF
abundance: -
v_gene: TRBV7-2
d_gene: TRBD1
j_gene: TRBJ1-5

CDR3nt: TGTGCTAGTGGTTTGGTGGCTAGCGGGAACCCTTTGAATGAGCAGTTCTTC
CDR3aa: CASGLVASGNPLNEQFF
abundance: once
v_gene: TRBV12-5
d_gene: TRBD2
j_gene: TRBJ2-1

CDR3nt: TGTGCCAGCTCACTTACAGGGAGACGGGATAGGACAGATACGCAGTATTTT
CDR3aa: CASSLTGRRDRTDTQYF
abundance: few
v_gene: TRBV18
d_gene: -
j_gene: TRBJ2-3

CDR3nt: TGCGCCAGCAGTCACCTAACTGGTCATTCACCCCTCCACTTT
CDR3aa: CASSHLTGHSPLHF
abundance: -
v_gene: TRBV10-2
d_gene: -
j_gene: TRBJ1-6

CDR3nt: TGTGCCAGCAGCCCCGCCCCCCGACTAGCGGGATTTTATGATGAGCAGTTCTTC
CDR3aa: CASSPAPRLAGFYDEQFF
abundance: -
v_gene: TRBV7-9
d_gene: TRBD2
j_gene: TRBJ2-1

CDR3nt: TGTGCCAGTAGTCTTGGGCGGGCAGATACGCAGTATTTT
CDR3aa: CASSLGRADTQYF
abundance: -
v_gene: TRBV19
d_gene: -
j_gene: TRBJ2-3

CDR3nt: TGTGCCAGCCACTCAGGGGGCACCACCGTGGGGGAGCAGTACTTC
CDR3aa: CASHSGGTTVGEQYF
abundance: -
v_gene: TRBV6-5
d_gene: TRBD1
j_gene: TRBJ2-7

CDR3nt: TGTGCCAGCTCACAGGGACAGAACAACGAGCAGTACTTC
CDR3aa: CASSQGQNNEQYF
abundance: -
v_gene: TRBV18
d_gene: TRBD1
j_gene: TRBJ2-7

CDR3nt: TGTGCCAGCAGCCCGTTGAGCGGGGGGCACAATGAGCAGTTCTTC
CDR3aa: CASSPLSGGHNEQFF
abundance: -
v_gene: TRBV3-1/TRBV3-2
d_gene: TRBD2
j_gene: TRBJ2-1

CDR3nt: TGTGCCAGTAGTATAGGAGGGGGGGCAGAGACCCAGTACTTC
CDR3aa: CASSIGGGAETQYF
abundance: -
v_gene: TRBV19
d_gene: -
j_gene: TRBJ2-5

CDR3nt: TGTGCCAGCAGCTCCGCCGACAGGGCTGGAAAAGAGACCCAGTACTTC
CDR3aa: CASSSADRAGKETQYF
abundance: -
v_gene: TRBV7-3
d_gene: TRBD1
j_gene: TRBJ2-5

CDR3nt: TGTGCCAGCAGCCTTGACAGGGGCGGTGGCTACACCTTC
CDR3aa: CASSLDRGGGYTF
abundance: -
v_gene: TRBV7-2
d_gene: TRBD1
j_gene: TRBJ1-2

CDR3nt: TGTGCCAGCAGTGATTGGCAGGCCAGCAATCAGCCCCAGCATTTT
CDR3aa: CASSDWQASNQPQHF
abundance: -
v_gene: TRBV2
d_gene: -
j_gene: TRBJ1-5

CDR3nt: TGTGCCAGCAGTTTGGGACAGGGTTTGCGAAAACTGTTTTTT
CDR3aa: CASSLGQGLRKLFF
abundance: -
v_gene: TRBV28
d_gene: TRBD1
j_gene: TRBJ1-4

CDR3nt: TGTGCCAGCAGTGAGGCAGGGGGGTTGGTGACTGAAGCTTTCTTT
CDR3aa: CASSEAGGLVTEAFF
abundance: -
v_gene: TRBV2
d_gene: TRBD1
j_gene: TRBJ1-1

CDR3nt: TGTGCCAGCAGTCCGGGACAGGGGAAGGACTACGAGCAGTACTTC
CDR3aa: CASSPGQGKDYEQYF
abundance: -
v_gene: TRBV2
d_gene: TRBD1
j_gene: TRBJ2-7

CDR3nt: TGTGCCACCAGTCCGGGACAGGGATTCGGCTACACCTTC
CDR3aa: CATSPGQGFGYTF
abundance: -
v_gene: TRBV24-1
d_gene: TRBD1
j_gene: TRBJ1-2

CDR3nt: TGTGCCAGTATGATGTTGAGGTCGAATAGCAATCAGCCCCAGCATTTT
CDR3aa: CASMMLRSNSNQPQHF
abundance: -
v_gene: TRBV19
d_gene: -
j_gene: TRBJ1-5

CDR3nt: TGTGCCAGCAGTGAAAGGGAGCCCCAATCCTACGAGCAGTACTTC
CDR3aa: CASSEREPQSYEQYF
abundance: -
v_gene: TRBV2
d_gene: -
j_gene: TRBJ2-7

CDR3nt: TGTGCCACCCTCCGGGACAGGATTCAGCCCCAGCATTTT
CDR3aa: CATLRDRIQPQHF
abundance: once
v_gene: TRBV9
d_gene: TRBD1
j_gene: TRBJ1-5

CDR3nt: TGTGCCAGCAGCTCCAGGGGTGGTAATTCACCCCTCCACTTT
CDR3aa: CASSSRGGNSPLHF
abundance: -
v_gene: TRBV5-8
d_gene: -
j_gene: TRBJ1-6

CDR3nt: TGTGCCAGCAGTCCCGGACTGGGGGGCTACGAGCAGTACTTC
CDR3aa: CASSPGLGGYEQYF
abundance: -
v_gene: TRBV27
d_gene: -
j_gene: TRBJ2-7

CDR3nt: TGTGCCACCAGCAGGGAGGGACAGGGGATAGAGACCCAGTACTTC
CDR3aa: CATSREGQGIETQYF
abundance: -
v_gene: TRBV15
d_gene: TRBD1
j_gene: TRBJ2-5

CDR3nt: TGCGCCAGCAGCCTAACCCGGGGCACAGATACGCAGTATTTT
CDR3aa: CASSLTRGTDTQYF
abundance: -
v_gene: TRBV5-1
d_gene: -
j_gene: TRBJ2-3

CDR3nt: TGCGCCAGCAGCCACGTGGGGACTAGCGGCTCCTACGAGCAGTACTTC
CDR3aa: CASSHVGTSGSYEQYF
abundance: -
v_gene: TRBV4-1
d_gene: TRBD2
j_gene: TRBJ2-7

CDR3nt: TGTGCCAGCAGTGATCCAGGATTGAGGGATGGCTACACCTTC
CDR3aa: CASSDPGLRDGYTF
abundance: -
v_gene: TRBV6-1
d_gene: -
j_gene: TRBJ1-2

CDR3nt: TGTGCCACCAGTGTCTCGGGGGGGGCCAACGTCCTGACTTTC
CDR3aa: CATSVSGGANVLTF
abundance: -
v_gene: TRBV24-1
d_gene: -
j_gene: TRBJ2-6

CDR3nt: TGCGCCAGCAGCTTGGATGGGCCCACTGAAGCTTTCTTT
CDR3aa: CASSLDGPTEAFF
abundance: -
v_gene: TRBV5-1
d_gene: -
j_gene: TRBJ1-1

CDR3nt: TGTGCCAGCAGTTTTTCTAGGACCGGGGAGCTGTTTTTT
CDR3aa: CASSFSRTGELFF
abundance: -
v_gene: TRBV28
d_gene: -
j_gene: TRBJ2-2

CDR3nt: TGCGCCAGCAGCTCCGCCATGGACAGGTCCTACGAGCAGTACTTC
CDR3aa: CASSSAMDRSYEQYF
abundance: -
v_gene: TRBV5-1
d_gene: TRBD1
j_gene: TRBJ2-7

CDR3nt: TGTGCCATCAGTGCCGGGAACGGCTACACCTTC
CDR3aa: CAISAGNGYTF
abundance: -
v_gene: TRBV10-3
d_gene: -
j_gene: TRBJ1-2

CDR3nt: TGTGCCAGCAGCTTAGTACGGCAGGTGACGGAGACCCAGTACTTC
CDR3aa: CASSLVRQVTETQYF
abundance: -
v_gene: TRBV11-3
d_gene: -
j_gene: TRBJ2-5

CDR3nt: TGTGCCAGCATGGGGATACGAGGGTCCTACAATGAGCAGTTCTTC
CDR3aa: CASMGIRGSYNEQFF
abundance: -
v_gene: TRBV28
d_gene: -
j_gene: TRBJ2-1

CDR3nt: TGTGCCAGTAGTATTTGGACAGGACTCAATGAGCAGTTCTTC
CDR3aa: CASSIWTGLNEQFF
abundance: few
v_gene: TRBV19
d_gene: TRBD1
j_gene: TRBJ2-1

CDR3nt: TGTGCCAGCAGCCAACCGGACTATGGCACAGATACGCAGTATTTT
CDR3aa: CASSQPDYGTDTQYF
abundance: -
v_gene: TRBV3-1/TRBV3-2
d_gene: -
j_gene: TRBJ2-3

CDR3nt: TGTGCCAGTAGCCTTTTTACCGAGAGCAATCAGCCCCAGCATTTT
CDR3aa: CASSLFTESNQPQHF
abundance: -
v_gene: TRBV19
d_gene: -
j_gene: TRBJ1-5

CDR3nt: TGTGCCAGCAGTATACAGGGGGGGACGCAGTATTTT
CDR3aa: CASSIQGGTQYF
abundance: once
v_gene: TRBV12-3/TRBV12-4
d_gene: -
j_gene: TRBJ2-3